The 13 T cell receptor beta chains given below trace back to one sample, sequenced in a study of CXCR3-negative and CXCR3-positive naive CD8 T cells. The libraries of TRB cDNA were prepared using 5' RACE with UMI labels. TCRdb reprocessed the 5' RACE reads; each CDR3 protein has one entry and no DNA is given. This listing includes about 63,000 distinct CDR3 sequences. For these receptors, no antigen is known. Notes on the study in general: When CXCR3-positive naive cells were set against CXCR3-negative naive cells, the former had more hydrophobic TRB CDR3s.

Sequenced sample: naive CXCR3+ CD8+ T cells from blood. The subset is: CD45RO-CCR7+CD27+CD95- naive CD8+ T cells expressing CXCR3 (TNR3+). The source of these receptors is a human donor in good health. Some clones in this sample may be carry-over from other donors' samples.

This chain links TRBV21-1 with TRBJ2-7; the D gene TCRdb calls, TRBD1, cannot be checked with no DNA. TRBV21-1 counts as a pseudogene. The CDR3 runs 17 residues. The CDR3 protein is CASSKKTKIGQSYEQYF.

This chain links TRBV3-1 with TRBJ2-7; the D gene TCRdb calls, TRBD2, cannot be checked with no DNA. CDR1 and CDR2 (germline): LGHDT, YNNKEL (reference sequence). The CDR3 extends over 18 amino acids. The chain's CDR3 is CASSQDPSGALSSYEQYF.

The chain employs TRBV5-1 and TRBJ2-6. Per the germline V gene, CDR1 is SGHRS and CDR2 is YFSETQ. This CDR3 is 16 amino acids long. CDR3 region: CASSLKGGSGANVLTF.

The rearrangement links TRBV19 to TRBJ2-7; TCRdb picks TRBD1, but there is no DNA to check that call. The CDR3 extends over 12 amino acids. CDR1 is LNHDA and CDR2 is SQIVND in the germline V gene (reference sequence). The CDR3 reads CATGTGVYEQYF.

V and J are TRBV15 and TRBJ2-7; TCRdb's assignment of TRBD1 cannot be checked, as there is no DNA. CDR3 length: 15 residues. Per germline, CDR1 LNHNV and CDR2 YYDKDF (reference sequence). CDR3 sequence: CATSRETAEDYEQYF.

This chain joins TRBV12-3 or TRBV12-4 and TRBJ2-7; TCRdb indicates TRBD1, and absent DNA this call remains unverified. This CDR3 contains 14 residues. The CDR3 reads CASSLGAISDEQFF.

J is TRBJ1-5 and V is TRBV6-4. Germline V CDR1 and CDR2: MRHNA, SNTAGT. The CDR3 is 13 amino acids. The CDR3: CASSDTGQGPQHF.

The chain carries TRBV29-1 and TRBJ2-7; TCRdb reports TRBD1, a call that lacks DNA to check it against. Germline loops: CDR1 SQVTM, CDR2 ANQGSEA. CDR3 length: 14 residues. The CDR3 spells CSASGDGSSYEQYF.

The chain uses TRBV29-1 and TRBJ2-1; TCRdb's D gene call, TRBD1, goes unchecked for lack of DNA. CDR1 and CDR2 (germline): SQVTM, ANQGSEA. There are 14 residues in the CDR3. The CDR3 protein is CSVLGTGFHNEQFF.

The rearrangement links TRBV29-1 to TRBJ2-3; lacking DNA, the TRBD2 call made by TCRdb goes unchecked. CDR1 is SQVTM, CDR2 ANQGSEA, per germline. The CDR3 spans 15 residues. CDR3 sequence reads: CSVEDRDSYTDTQYF.

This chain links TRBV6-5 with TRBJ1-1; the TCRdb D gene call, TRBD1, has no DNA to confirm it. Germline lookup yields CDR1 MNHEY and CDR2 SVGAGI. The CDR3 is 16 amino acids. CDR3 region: CASSQPGQGLNTEAFF.

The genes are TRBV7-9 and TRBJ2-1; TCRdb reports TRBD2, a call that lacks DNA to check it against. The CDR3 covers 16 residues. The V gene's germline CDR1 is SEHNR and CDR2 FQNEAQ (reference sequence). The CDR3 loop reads CASSLGDYSSYNEQFF. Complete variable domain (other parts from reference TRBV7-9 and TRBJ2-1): DTGVSQNPRHKITKRGQNVTFRCDPISEHNRLYWYRQTLGQGPEFLTYFQNEAQLEKSRLLSDRFSAERPKGSFSTLEIQRTEQGDSAMYLCASSLGDYSSYNEQFFGPGTRLTVL.

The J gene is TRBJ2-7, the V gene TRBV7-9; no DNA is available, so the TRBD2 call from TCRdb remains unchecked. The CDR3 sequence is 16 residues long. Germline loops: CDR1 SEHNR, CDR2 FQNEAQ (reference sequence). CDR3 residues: CASSLEGEGSSYEQYF.